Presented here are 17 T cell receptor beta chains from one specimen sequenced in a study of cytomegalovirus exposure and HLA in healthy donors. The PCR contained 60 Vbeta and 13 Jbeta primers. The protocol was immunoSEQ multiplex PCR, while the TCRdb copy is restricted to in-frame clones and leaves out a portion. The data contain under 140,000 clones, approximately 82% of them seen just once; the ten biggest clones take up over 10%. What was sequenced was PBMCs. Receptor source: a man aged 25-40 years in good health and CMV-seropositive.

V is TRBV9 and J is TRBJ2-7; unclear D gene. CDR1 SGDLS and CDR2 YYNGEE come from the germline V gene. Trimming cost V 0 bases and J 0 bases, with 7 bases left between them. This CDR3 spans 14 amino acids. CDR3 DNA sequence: TGTGCCAGCAGCGTAGCCCCCAGCTCCTACGAGCAGTACTTC. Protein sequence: CASSVAPSSYEQYF.

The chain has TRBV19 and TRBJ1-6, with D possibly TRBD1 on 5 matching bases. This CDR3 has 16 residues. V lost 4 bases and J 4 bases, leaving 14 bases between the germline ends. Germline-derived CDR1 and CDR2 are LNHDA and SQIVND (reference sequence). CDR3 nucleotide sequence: TGTGCCAGTAGTAAGGGACGGCGGGATTATAATTCACCCCTCCACTTT. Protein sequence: CASSKGRRDYNSPLHF. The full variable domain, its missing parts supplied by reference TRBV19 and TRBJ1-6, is DGGITQSPKYLFRKEGQNVTLSCEQNLNHDAMYWYRQDPGQGLRLIYYSQIVNDFQKGDIAEGYSVSREKKESFPLTVTSAQKNPTAFYLCASSKGRRDYNSPLHFGNGTRLTVT.

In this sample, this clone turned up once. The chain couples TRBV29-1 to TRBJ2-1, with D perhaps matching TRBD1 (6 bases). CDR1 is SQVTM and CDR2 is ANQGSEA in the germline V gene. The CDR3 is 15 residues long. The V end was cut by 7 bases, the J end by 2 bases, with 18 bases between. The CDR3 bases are TGCAGCGCCTTCATTGGACAGACACCCTACAATGAGCAGTTCTTC. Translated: CSAFIGQTPYNEQFF.

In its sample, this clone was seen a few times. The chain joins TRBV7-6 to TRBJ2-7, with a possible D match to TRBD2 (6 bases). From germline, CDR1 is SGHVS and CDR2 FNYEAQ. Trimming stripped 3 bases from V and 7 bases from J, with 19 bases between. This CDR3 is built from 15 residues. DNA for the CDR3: TGTGCCAGCAGCTTTACCCGGGATCCCGGAGGGGAGCAGTACTTC. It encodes CASSFTRDPGGEQYF.

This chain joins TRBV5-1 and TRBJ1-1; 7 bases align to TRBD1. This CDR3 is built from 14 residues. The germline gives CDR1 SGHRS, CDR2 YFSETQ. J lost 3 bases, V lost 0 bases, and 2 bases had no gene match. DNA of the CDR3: TGCGCCAGCAGCTTGGGGACAGGATACACTGAAGCTTTCTTT. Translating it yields CASSLGTGYTEAFF.

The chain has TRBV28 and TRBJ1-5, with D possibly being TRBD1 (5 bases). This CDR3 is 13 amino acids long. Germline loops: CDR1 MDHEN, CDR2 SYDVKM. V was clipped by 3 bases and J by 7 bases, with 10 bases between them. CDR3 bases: TGTGCCAGCAGTTTCGCCCCAGGGCAGCCCCAGCATTTT. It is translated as CASSFAPGQPQHF.

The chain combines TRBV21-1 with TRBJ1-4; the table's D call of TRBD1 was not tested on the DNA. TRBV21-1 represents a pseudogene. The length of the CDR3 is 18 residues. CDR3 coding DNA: TGTGCCAGCAGCCCACCAAAATATACAAGGGGGCAAGGTGAAAAACTGTTTTTT. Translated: CASSPPKYTRGQGEKLFF.

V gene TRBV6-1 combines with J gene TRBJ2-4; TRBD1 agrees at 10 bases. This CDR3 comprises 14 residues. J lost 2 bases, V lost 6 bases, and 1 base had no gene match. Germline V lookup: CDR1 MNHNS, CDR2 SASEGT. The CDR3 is CASRDRGPKNIQYF. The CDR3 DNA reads TGTGCCAGCAGAGACAGGGGGCCCAAAAACATTCAGTACTTC.

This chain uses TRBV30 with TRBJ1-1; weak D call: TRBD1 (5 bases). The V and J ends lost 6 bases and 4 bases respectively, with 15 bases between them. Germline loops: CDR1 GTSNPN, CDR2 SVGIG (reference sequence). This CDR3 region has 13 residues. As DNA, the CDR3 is TGTGCCTGTAATCGGGACTGGAGCACTGAAGCTTTCTTT. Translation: CACNRDWSTEAFF.

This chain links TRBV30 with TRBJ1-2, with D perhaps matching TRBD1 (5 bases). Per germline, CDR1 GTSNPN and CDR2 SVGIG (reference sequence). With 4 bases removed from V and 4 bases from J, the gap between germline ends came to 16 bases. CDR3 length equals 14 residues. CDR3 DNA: TGTGCCTGGATCGGGGGTGACAGAAGCTATGGCTACACCTTC. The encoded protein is CAWIGGDRSYGYTF.

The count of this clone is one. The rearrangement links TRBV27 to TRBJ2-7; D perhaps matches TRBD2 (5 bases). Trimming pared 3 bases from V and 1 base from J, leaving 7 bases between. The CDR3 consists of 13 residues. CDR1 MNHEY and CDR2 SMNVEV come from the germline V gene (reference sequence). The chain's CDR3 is CASSLGASYEQYF. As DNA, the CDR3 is TGTGCCAGCAGTTTGGGAGCTTCCTACGAGCAGTACTTC.

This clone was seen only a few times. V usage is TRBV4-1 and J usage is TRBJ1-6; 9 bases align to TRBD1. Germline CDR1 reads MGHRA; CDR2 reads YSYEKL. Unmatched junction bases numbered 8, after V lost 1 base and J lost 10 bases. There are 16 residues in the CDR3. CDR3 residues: CASSQVAGQGGSPLHF. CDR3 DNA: TGCGCCAGCAGCCAAGTGGCGGGACAGGGTGGATCACCCCTCCACTTT.

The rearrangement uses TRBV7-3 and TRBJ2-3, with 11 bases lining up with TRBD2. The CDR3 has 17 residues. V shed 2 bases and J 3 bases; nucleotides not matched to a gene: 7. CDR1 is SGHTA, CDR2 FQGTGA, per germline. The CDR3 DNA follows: TGTGCCAGCAGCTTAGGGGGGACTAGCGGTGGAACAGATACGCAGTATTTT. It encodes CASSLGGTSGGTDTQYF.

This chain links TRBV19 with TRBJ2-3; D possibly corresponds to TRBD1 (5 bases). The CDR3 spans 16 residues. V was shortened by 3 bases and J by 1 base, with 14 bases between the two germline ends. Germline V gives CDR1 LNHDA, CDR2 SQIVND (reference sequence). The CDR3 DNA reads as TGTGCCAGTAGTATCAACCAGGGTTTAGGCACAGATACGCAGTATTTT. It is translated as CASSINQGLGTDTQYF.

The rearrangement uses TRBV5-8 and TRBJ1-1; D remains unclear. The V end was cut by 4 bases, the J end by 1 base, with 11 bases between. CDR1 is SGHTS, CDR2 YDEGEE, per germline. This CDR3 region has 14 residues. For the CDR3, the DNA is TGTGCCAGCAGCCTCCCCCGCAGGAACACTGAAGCTTTCTTT. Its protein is CASSLPRRNTEAFF.

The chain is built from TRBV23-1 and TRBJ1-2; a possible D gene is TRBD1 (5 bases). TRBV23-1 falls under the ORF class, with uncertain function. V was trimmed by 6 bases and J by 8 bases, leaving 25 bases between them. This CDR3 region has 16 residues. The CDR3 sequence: CASSRSGGVGRSGYTF. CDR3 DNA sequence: TGCGCCAGCAGCCGATCGGGGGGGGTTGGTCGGAGCGGCTACACCTTC.

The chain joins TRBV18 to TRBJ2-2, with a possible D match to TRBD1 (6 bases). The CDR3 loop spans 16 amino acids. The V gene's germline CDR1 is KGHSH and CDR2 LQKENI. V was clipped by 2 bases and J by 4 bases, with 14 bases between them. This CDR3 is CASSPSDRMITGELFF. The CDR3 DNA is TGTGCCAGCTCACCATCCGACAGGATGATCACCGGGGAGCTGTTTTTT.